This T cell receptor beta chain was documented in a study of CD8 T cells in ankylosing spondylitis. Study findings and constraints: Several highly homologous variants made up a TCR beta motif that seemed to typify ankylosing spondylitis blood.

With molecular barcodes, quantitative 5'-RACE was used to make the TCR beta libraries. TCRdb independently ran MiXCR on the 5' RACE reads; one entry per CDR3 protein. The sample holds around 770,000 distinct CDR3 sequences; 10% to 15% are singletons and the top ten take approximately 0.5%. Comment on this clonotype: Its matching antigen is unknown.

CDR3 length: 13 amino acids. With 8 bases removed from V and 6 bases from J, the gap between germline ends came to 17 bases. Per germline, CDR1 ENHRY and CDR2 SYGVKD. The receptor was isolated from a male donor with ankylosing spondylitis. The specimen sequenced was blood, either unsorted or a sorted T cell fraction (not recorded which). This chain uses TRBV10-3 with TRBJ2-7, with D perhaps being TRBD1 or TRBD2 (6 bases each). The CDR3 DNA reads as TGTGCCATCCGGAGACAGGAGGGATTCGAGCAGTACTTC. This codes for CAIRRQEGFEQYF.